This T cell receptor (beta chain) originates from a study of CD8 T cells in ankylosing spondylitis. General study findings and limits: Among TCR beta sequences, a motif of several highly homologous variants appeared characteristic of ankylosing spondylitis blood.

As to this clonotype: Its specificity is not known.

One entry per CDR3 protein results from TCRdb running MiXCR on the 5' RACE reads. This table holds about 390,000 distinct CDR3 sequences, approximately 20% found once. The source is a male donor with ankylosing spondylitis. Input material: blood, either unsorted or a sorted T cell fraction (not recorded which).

The CDR3 here is CASSFLSAERDTEAFF. The CDR3, as DNA: TGTGCCAGCAGCTTCCTCTCAGCCGAGAGGGACACTGAAGCTTTCTTT. The chain has TRBV5-6 and TRBJ1-1; D ambiguous. Germline lookup yields CDR1 SGHDT and CDR2 YYEEEE. Deletions cut 2 bases from V and 3 bases from J, with 17 bases between. This CDR3 is built from 16 residues.